The clone carrying this T cell receptor (beta chain) was detected only a few times. Deletions cut 0 bases from V and 1 base from J, with 9 bases between. There are 15 residues in the CDR3. Germline CDR1 and CDR2: SQVTM and ANQGSEA. Original analysis: Quantification of nucleated cells was approximated via reference gene primer amplification. Libraries were prepared by immunoSEQ multiplex PCR; TCRdb keeps only in-frame clonotypes and omits some of them. Clonal size and the V and J genes are those of that table, whereas D and trimming came from the DNA. The table lists 250,000 to 300,000 clones, roughly 86% of them singletons, with roughly 4.9% in the top ten. The source of the sample is a study of blood T cell repertoires in COVID-19. Overall study: From the United States, Italy and Spain came samples of acute and convalescent COVID-19.

The gene calls are TRBV29-1 and TRBJ2-2; possible D gene TRBD2, 6 bases. The sample comprised peripheral blood. The receptor's source is a woman in her fifties or sixties with COVID-19, enrolled during active disease. CDR3 nucleotide sequence: TGCAGCGTTGAAGAATTCGGGAGGAACACCGGGGAGCTGTTTTTT. Its translation: CSVEEFGRNTGELFF.